These T cell receptor beta chains were read from a single sample in a study of blood T cell repertoires in COVID-19. Sequencing was performed with immunoSEQ multiplex PCR; in TCRdb, only in-frame clones are kept and a portion is missing. The table records roughly 230,000 clones, around 89% of them present only once. The material sequenced was peripheral blood. The receptors were gathered from a woman aged 55-70 years with COVID-19, enrolled during active disease. CDR3s include the opening cysteine and the closing phenylalanine or tryptophan. Expanded clones are given a class, and other clones once, few, many or no size at all.

>.|TRBJ2-1|TRBV19
CASSTFNEQFF
>.|TRBJ2-7|TRBV2
CASSIQGTYEQYF
>once|TRBJ2-2|TRBV5-4
CASSLSPRGNTGELFF
>.|TRBJ1-4|TRBV6-5
CASSLDREGKKLFF
>few|TRBJ1-5|TRBV6-6
CASSPEGGPYSNQPQHF
>.|TRBJ2-1|TRBV4-1
CASSLRGPNEQFF
>.|TRBJ1-2|TRBV5-5
CASSLTVDYGYTF
>.|TRBJ1-5|TRBV12-3/TRBV12-4
CASSGGGGQPQHF
>.|TRBJ2-1|TRBV6-5
CASSYLFEQNNEQFF
>.|TRBJ1-2|TRBV10-3
CAISELTRANGYTF
>.|TRBJ1-6|TRBV30
CAWRLGGSRGSPLHF
>.|TRBJ1-1|TRBV3-1/TRBV3-2
CASSGASTGNVGNTEAFF
>once|TRBJ2-3|TRBV9
CASSVMGLTTDTQYF
>.|TRBJ1-1|TRBV15
CATSRTRQGNTEAFF
>.|TRBJ1-6|TRBV7-9
CASSLEDIGNSPLHF
>.|TRBJ2-5|TRBV5-1
CASRADWGGETQYF
>.|TRBJ2-1|TRBV19
CASSARQGHTDEQFF
>.|TRBJ1-5|TRBV19
CASSLRGLSNQPQHF
>.|TRBJ1-4|TRBV2
CASRASRLGNEKLFF
>.|TRBJ2-7|TRBV9
CASSVGTGKVYEQYF
>.|TRBJ2-7|TRBV4-3
CASSQDLRAGAEQYF
>few|TRBJ1-5|TRBV18
CASSPGTGHSNQPQHF
>.|TRBJ1-2|TRBV6-5
CASSWGGQGWSGYTF
>.|TRBJ1-2|TRBV19
CASSVTGTGMVGYGYTF
>.|TRBJ2-4|TRBV5-1
CASSSEQGTKNIQYF
>.|TRBJ1-2|TRBV7-2
CASSPSDNHRFDNYGYTF
>.|TRBJ2-2|TRBV9
CASSIREGWNTGELFF
>.|TRBJ1-2|TRBV7-9
CASSLQGWDGYTF
>.|TRBJ1-1|TRBV5-8
CASSEQGKNTEAFF
>.|TRBJ2-2|TRBV10-3
CATRTSGETGELFF
>.|TRBJ1-2|TRBV2
CASTRGQGENYGYTF
>.|TRBJ2-3|TRBV6-5
CASSYSQRGGADTQYF
>.|TRBJ1-3|TRBV7-8
CASSRGTTRAWGNTIYF
>.|TRBJ1-2|TRBV5-6
CASSAGQGWRGYTF
>.|TRBJ1-2|TRBV3-1/TRBV3-2
CASSQDRIYGYTF
>once|TRBJ2-7|TRBV10-2
CASSEGTGRVSEQYF
>.|TRBJ1-1|TRBV9
CASSVSQDTEAFF
>.|TRBJ2-5|TRBV14
CASSQDFRGLQYF
>.|TRBJ2-2|TRBV7-2
CASSLGGIPGELFF
>.|TRBJ2-1|TRBV19
CASSIVGAGEQFF
>.|TRBJ2-3|TRBV5-1
CASSPGTGRRDTQYF
>few|TRBJ1-5|TRBV29-1
CSVAQGFGQPQHF
>.|TRBJ1-1|TRBV25-1
CASSPHRYHTEAFF
>.|TRBJ2-3|TRBV12-3/TRBV12-4
CASTVQGTDTQYF
>.|TRBJ2-1|TRBV6-5
CASRAGGLGYEQFF
>.|TRBJ2-7|TRBV9
CASSDEWEGAGVEQYF
>.|TRBJ1-1|TRBV30
CAWSRVPTEAFF
>.|TRBJ2-7|TRBV18
CASSPGQREQYF
>.|TRBJ1-6|TRBV11-2
CASSSQGQLNSPLHF
>.|TRBJ1-1|TRBV18
CASSPQSVTVLNTEAFF
>.|TRBJ2-1|TRBV6-2/TRBV6-3
CASSIAGGPPNEQFF